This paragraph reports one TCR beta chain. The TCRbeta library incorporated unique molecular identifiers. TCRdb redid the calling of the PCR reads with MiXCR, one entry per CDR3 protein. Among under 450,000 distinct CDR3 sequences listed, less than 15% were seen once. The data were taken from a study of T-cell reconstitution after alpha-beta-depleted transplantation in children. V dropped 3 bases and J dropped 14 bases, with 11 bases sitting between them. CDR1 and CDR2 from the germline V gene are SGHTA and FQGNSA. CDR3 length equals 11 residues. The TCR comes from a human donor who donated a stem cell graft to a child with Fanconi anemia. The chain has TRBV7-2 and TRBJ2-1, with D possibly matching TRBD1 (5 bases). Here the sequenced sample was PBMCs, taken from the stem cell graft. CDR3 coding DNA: TGTGCCAGCAGCTTCGGACAAGTTAAGTTCTTC. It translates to CASSFGQVKFF. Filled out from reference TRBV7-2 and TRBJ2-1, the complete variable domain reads GAGVSQSPSNKVTEKGKDVELRCDPISGHTALYWYRQSLGQGLEFLIYFQGNSAPDKSGLPSDRFSAERTGGSVSTLTIQRTQQEDSAVYLCASSFGQVKFFGPGTRLTVL.